What follows are 9 T cell receptor beta chains derived from one specimen sequenced in a study of human T cells and chemical hapten exposure. From the RACE reads, TCRdb called clonotypes with MiXCR, one entry per CDR3 protein. The sample lists fewer than 50,000 distinct CDR3 sequences; 3.7% were seen once. As to time point: healthy volunteer bleed at 6 weeks. Total RNA extraction was carried out from unfractionated whole blood. Sequences were obtained from whole blood. The receptor set was obtained from a human donor in good health. Some clones in this sample may be carry-over from other donors' samples.

This clonotype was seen only a few times. This chain uses TRBV28 with TRBJ1-2; no clear D. Germline V gene lookup returns CDR1 MDHEN and CDR2 SYDVKM. CDR3 size: 14 residues. The ends were cut back, 3 bases at V and 10 bases at J, with 18 bases in the middle. Here the CDR3 DNA reads TGTGCCAGCAGTTTGCCCGGGATCTCGAAAGTCTACACCTTC. Protein product: CASSLPGISKVYTF.

This clonotype was seen at least ten times. J is TRBJ2-3 and V is TRBV4-1; 14 bases are a match to TRBD2. The junction had 5 bases not matched to a gene; V was cut back by 0 bases and J by 6 bases. The germline V gene has CDR1 MGHRA and CDR2 YSYEKL. The CDR3 sequence is 17 residues long. The CDR3 DNA reads TGCGCCAGCAGCCAAGAAGGGACTAGCGGGAGTGCGGATACGCAGTATTTT. As protein: CASSQEGTSGSADTQYF.

Ten or more counts support this clonotype. This chain links TRBV28 with TRBJ1-5, with D possibly being TRBD1 (5 bases). V lost 2 bases and J 3 bases, leaving 8 bases between the germline ends. The CDR3 spans 14 residues. CDR1 is MDHEN and CDR2 is SYDVKM in the germline V gene. The CDR3 here is CASSLGGVNQPQHF. Written as DNA, the CDR3 is TGTGCCAGCAGTTTAGGGGGGGTCAATCAGCCCCAGCATTTT.

This clonotype was picked up many times. CDR3 protein: CAIMSEEGFQETQYF. CDR3 nucleotide sequence: TGTGCCATCATGTCCGAGGAGGGGTTTCAAGAGACCCAGTACTTC. V is TRBV10-3 and J is TRBJ2-5, with D possibly TRBD2 on 6 matching bases. There are 15 residues in the CDR3. The ends were cut back, 7 bases at V and 2 bases at J, with 17 bases in the middle. Looked up from germline, CDR1 is ENHRY and CDR2 is SYGVKD.

This clonotype was observed many times. The chain combines TRBV20-1 with TRBJ2-3; perhaps TRBD2 as D (7 bases). The CDR3 is 14 amino acids. The germline V gene encodes CDR1 DFQATT and CDR2 SNEGSKA (reference sequence). V was trimmed by 6 bases and J by 4 bases, leaving 17 bases between them. CDR3 bases: TGCAGTGCCTCTGGGGGCGGGAGCTCAGATACGCAGTATTTT. As protein: CSASGGGSSDTQYF.

This clonotype was detected a few times. This sequence joins TRBV30 and TRBJ1-2; the D gene is possibly TRBD1 (6 bases). CDR3 length equals 14 residues. V lost 5 bases and J lost 4, with 17 bases in between. Looked up from germline, CDR1 is GTSNPN and CDR2 is SVGIG (reference sequence). The CDR3 DNA follows: TGTGCCTGGCTTAAAGGGTACAGGGCCTATGGCTACACCTTC. Residues: CAWLKGYRAYGYTF.

This clonotype appeared many times. The CDR3 DNA follows: TGTGCCAGCCCCCCCGGGCGGGAGGAACCCTACAATGAGCAGTTCTTC. Residues: CASPPGREEPYNEQFF. The chain has TRBV28 and TRBJ2-1; 8 bases fit TRBD2. J lost 2 bases, V lost 8 bases, and 11 bases had no gene match. Germline V CDR1 and CDR2: MDHEN, SYDVKM. The CDR3 is 16 residues long.

This clonotype was seen many times. The chain has TRBV2 and TRBJ1-5; D uncertain. Deletions cut 7 bases from V and 2 bases from J, with 21 bases between. CDR1 and CDR2 from the germline V gene are SNHLY and FYNNEI. This CDR3 has 17 residues. CDR3 loop: CASTSILGEGRNQPQHF. Here the CDR3 DNA reads TGTGCCAGCACCTCAATCCTCGGGGAGGGTCGCAATCAGCCCCAGCATTTT.

This clonotype was observed many times. DNA for the CDR3: TGTGCCAGCAGTCAAACCTCGGATACGCAGTATTTT. It codes for CASSQTSDTQYF. The chain employs TRBV6-5 and TRBJ2-3; no firm D call. From germline, CDR1 is MNHEY and CDR2 SVGAGI. The CDR3 runs to 12 residues. Trimming cost V 5 bases and J 6 bases, with 9 bases left between them.